Reported below is one T cell receptor (beta chain). This clone was seen only once. It has no known antigen specificity. Nothing much larger sits one base from this clone, and base qualities are not available. This sample was taken from a study of shared clonotypes between healthy human individuals (dated by TCRdb to the early 2020s). Background on the whole study: The cohort included three men and a couple of women between 18 and 49 years of age. For each donor, three plates each were used for CD4 naive and CD4 memory, two plates were used for CD8 naive, and one plate was used for CD8 memory. To estimate repertoire size and how much clonotypes are shared between individuals, the study performed deep sequencing of blood TCR repertoires from about 5 healthy adults. To increase sequencing depth and limit assay-specific biases, TCR repertoire library preparation and sequencing were carried out by different laboratories using diverse techniques. Each donor's leukapheresis produced roughly between roughly 0.94 and 9.5 billion PBMCs.

Using the deep immunoSEQ assay, multiplex PCR amplified TCR CDR3 regions from genomic DNA. Genomic DNA extracted from each cell subset was distributed evenly over all wells of several immunoSEQ 96-well plates, and each plate served as one replicate. For sorted subsets, each replicate PCR was loaded with 200 to 250 ng genomic DNA, equivalent to approximately 27,000 T cell genomes. Purified libraries were measured with a Qubit 3.0 fluorometer, size-checked on a Bioanalyzer 2100, and measured again with the KAPA Library Quantification kit. A separate single-read 150-cycle Illumina NextSeq 550 flow cell was used to sequence each immunoSEQ 96-well plate. The original methods were these. The immunoSEQ output contained only junctional sequences without quality scores, so filtering could not match that applied to full-length reads. To assign V/J genes and CDR3, sequences were annotated against IMGT germline references using PyIR, a Python wrapper for IgBLAST v1.9. Reads with weak V/J assignments (E-value above 1e-6), missing CDR3, stop codons, out-of-frame junctions, or ambiguous translated residues were removed. V3J clonotypes were defined by identical inferred V gene, J gene, and CDR3 amino acid sequence. Percentage overlap between repertoires was calculated by dividing the number of shared unique clonotypes by the size of the smaller repertoire. Repertoire richness was assessed with RTK rarefaction, the Chao1 estimator, and Recon v2.1 estimates of unobserved clonotypes. Generation probabilities were computed with OLGA for all TCRbeta clonotypes obtained by the gDNA method from a few donors. TCRdb's version of the immuneACCESS table is confined to in-frame rearrangements and falls short of the full clone set. An unresolved V gene accounts for under half of the shortfall where checked; the remainder is of unknown origin. That table supplies the V and J calls and clone size; D and trimming were determined from the DNA. The sample has about 2 million clones on record, approximately 94% of them singletons. The ten largest clones add up to 0.85% to 1.2% of the sample.

From the cysteine through the phenylalanine, the CDR3 covers 15 amino acids. The read is trimmed to its CDR3 DNA, 45 bases read in frame from base 1. Trimming accounts for 2 bases at V and 4 bases at J, while the number of junction bases matched to no gene is 4. The germline V gene gives CDR1 as SGHNT and CDR2 as YENEEA. For the CD8 naive samples, CD45RO-negative cells were positively selected for CCR7, yielding a CD45RA+CCR7+ population from which TemRA cells were excluded. Donors were healthy HIV-negative adults with no recently reported acute infections or vaccinations. Every donor was a Caucasian adult residing in Nashville, Tennessee, USA. Blood was collected by leukapheresis, and PBMCs were isolated by Ficoll-Histopaque density gradient centrifugation and then cryopreserved in liquid nitrogen vapor phase. Purity and quantity of every magnetically sorted T cell population were checked by analytical flow cytometry. Each sorted fraction had its genomic DNA isolated and then quantified by UV absorbance on a Nanodrop 2000c.

The paper's findings and limits, for the study overall: Naive subsets generally had larger estimated clonotype richness than memory subsets. Pairwise subsampling indicated that sequencing depth was expected to affect the degree of clonotype sharing among donors. Only blood was sampled, and tissue TCR repertoires likely differ from those in blood. Compared with non-shared clonotypes, the clonotypes found in all four sorted-subset donors had higher generation probabilities. Across several donors, approximately 4.9% of naive CD4, 3% to 4% of naive CD8, 2.3% of memory CD4, and under 0.45% of memory CD8 clonotypes were shared. Incomplete sequencing was indicated by rarefaction of sorted-subset datasets, despite the large sequencing depth. Because the study included only a small number of donors, the genetic and exposure-history diversity represented was limited.

The TCR sequence derives from a man younger than 35 in good health. The sequenced sample consisted of naive CD8+ T cells sorted from blood. Per the publication, the cell subset or site label means: CD45RA+CCR7+. The rearrangement combines TRBV11-3 with TRBJ2-1; the junction holds 8 bases that match TRBD2. The CDR3 here reads CASSLTGGMYNEQFF. The DNA sequence reads TGTGCCAGCAGCTTAACGGGGGGGATGTACAATGAGCAGTTCTTC. The full variable domain, with segments outside the CDR3 supplied by the reference TRBV11-3 and TRBJ2-1 proteins, appears as EAGVVQSPRYKIIEKKQPVAFWCNPISGHNTLYWYLQNLGQGPELLIRYENEEAVDDSQLPKDRFSAERLKGVDSTLKIQPAELGDSAVYLCASSLTGGMYNEQFFGPGTRLTVL.